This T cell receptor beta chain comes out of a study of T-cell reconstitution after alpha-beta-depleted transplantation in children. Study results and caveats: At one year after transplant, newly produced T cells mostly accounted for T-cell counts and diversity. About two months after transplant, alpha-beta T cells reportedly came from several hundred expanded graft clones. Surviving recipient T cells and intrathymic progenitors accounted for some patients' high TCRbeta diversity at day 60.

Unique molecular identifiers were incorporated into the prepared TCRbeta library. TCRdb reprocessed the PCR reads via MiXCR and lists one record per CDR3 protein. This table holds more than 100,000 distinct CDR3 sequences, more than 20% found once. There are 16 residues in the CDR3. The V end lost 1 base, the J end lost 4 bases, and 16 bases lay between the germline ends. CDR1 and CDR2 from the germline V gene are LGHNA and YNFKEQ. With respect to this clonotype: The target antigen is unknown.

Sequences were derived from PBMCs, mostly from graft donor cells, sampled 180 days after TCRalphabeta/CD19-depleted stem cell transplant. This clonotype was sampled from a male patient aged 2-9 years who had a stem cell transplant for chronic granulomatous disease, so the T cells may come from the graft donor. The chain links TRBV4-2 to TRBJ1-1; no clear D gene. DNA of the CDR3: TGTGCCAGCAGCCAAGGCTCCGTACCCTTGGGCACTGAAGCTTTCTTT. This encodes CASSQGSVPLGTEAFF.